What follows is one T cell receptor (beta chain) and its context. Its specificity is not known. The sample is drawn from a study of cytomegalovirus exposure and HLA in healthy donors. Primers included in the PCR were 60 Vbeta and 13 Jbeta primers. The repertoire was sequenced with immunoSEQ multiplex PCR; TCRdb's copy has only in-frame clones and lacks some. The repertoire holds about 190,000 clones, with roughly 80% as singletons. Study-level points and caveats: The study put 150 to 200 TCR beta chains on its list as cytomegalovirus-associated.

Germline V CDR1 and CDR2: SGHTA, FQGNSA. This CDR3 is 19 amino acids long. Trimming removed 5 bases from V and 5 bases from J; junction bases left unmatched: 22. The clonotype comes from a woman aged 45-65 years in good health and CMV-seronegative. The sequenced sample consisted of PBMCs. This chain uses TRBV7-2 with TRBJ1-1, with TRBD1 matching over 8 bases. The CDR3 here is CASSPYGQGFGRRGTEAFF. Here the CDR3 DNA reads TGTGCCAGCAGCCCGTACGGACAGGGATTCGGAAGGCGGGGGACTGAAGCTTTCTTT.